This T cell receptor beta chain was recorded in a study of control samples from healthy donors and cancer patients. Sequenced by immunoSEQ multiplex PCR; TCRdb stores in-frame clones only, minus some. The data contain 65,000 to 90,000 clones, more than 70% of them seen just once; the ten biggest clones take up over 15%. The CDR3 has 16 residues. V lost 2 bases, J lost 0 bases, and 9 bases lay in between. Germline lookup yields CDR1 SGHRS and CDR2 YFSETQ. Sequenced: blood. This TCR was sampled from a man aged 45-65 years in good health. The V gene is TRBV5-1, the J gene TRBJ1-6; no firm D call. DNA for the CDR3: TGCGCCAGCAGCTTTCTGGGCTCCTCCTATAATTCACCCCTCCACTTT. Translating gives CASSFLGSSYNSPLHF.